The 4 T cell receptor beta chains below come from one sample, sequenced in a study of T-cell memory formation after mild COVID-19. TCRdb itself ran the 5' RACE reads through MiXCR, one entry per CDR3 protein. This table holds 300,000 to 400,000 distinct CDR3 sequences, approximately 14% found once. Specimen: PBMCs or a T cell subset sorted from them (not recorded which). The receptors come from a young man who had mild COVID-19 (a few samples of this study predate the infection). Cell type and time point are not known.

This clonotype was detected a few times. This rearrangement joins TRBV19 to TRBJ2-1; tentative D call: TRBD2 (5 bases). The CDR3 runs 16 residues. V was shortened by 5 bases and J by 0 bases, with 14 bases between the two germline ends. CDR1 is LNHDA, CDR2 SQIVND, per germline (reference sequence). The CDR3, as DNA: TGTGCCAGTAGTGGCTCTCTAGCCGGCTCCTACAATGAGCAGTTCTTC. Residues: CASSGSLAGSYNEQFF.

The sample holds a few counts of this clonotype. The chain couples TRBV5-5 to TRBJ1-2; D unresolved. The CDR3 contains 13 residues. The V end was cut by 4 bases, the J end by 3 bases, with 10 bases between. In germline, CDR1 is SGHKS, CDR2 YYEKEE (reference sequence). The CDR3 DNA is TGTGCCAGCAGCGAGGAATTGGACTATGGCTACACCTTC. Translating gives CASSEELDYGYTF.

Ten or more counts support this clonotype. The DNA for the CDR3 is TGTGCCAGCAGCCAAATAGCGGGGGGTAGCACAGATACGCAGTATTTT. Translated, it gives CASSQIAGGSTDTQYF. The V gene is TRBV7-2, the J gene TRBJ2-3; 10 bases fit TRBD2. CDR1 and CDR2 (germline): SGHTA, FQGNSA. This CDR3 is 16 amino acids long. With V trimmed by 5 bases and J by 0 bases, 5 bases remained unmatched.

This clonotype was detected many times. V and J are TRBV10-3 and TRBJ1-3; no clear D gene. This CDR3 spans 13 amino acids. V shed 2 bases and J shed 3 bases, with 5 bases lying between them. Germline V gene data show CDR1 as ENHRY and CDR2 as SYGVKD. CDR3: CAISESDGNTIYF. For the CDR3, the DNA is TGTGCCATCAGTGAGAGCGATGGAAACACCATATATTTT.